These 30 T cell receptor beta chains originate from one sample sequenced in a study of blood T cell repertoires in COVID-19. TCRdb's table, derived via immunoSEQ multiplex PCR, lists solely in-frame clones and lacks some. This table holds about 250,000 clones, approximately 84% found once. Sequencing used peripheral blood. Receptors were obtained from a woman older than 75 with acute or convalescent COVID-19.

The chain links TRBV11-3 to TRBJ1-1; 11 bases line up with TRBD1. The CDR3 sequence is 14 residues long. V trimming: 5 bases; J trimming: 3 bases; junction bases outside the gene matches: 2. Germline V gene sequence: CDR1 SGHNT, CDR2 YENEEA. The DNA for the CDR3 is TGTGCCAGCAGCAAGGGACAGGGGGACACTGAAGCTTTCTTT. Protein: CASSKGQGDTEAFF.

The chain recombines TRBV3-1 (or the pseudogene TRBV3-2) with TRBJ1-2, with 7 bases that match TRBD1. Losses at the gene ends were 2 bases for V and 4 bases for J; bases not matched to a gene: 10. The CDR3 has 16 residues. Germline V CDR1 and CDR2: LGHDT, YNNKEL (reference sequence). CDR3 nucleotides: TGTGCCAGCAGCCAAACTGGGACAGAGATTTTCTATGGCTACACCTTC. It translates to CASSQTGTEIFYGYTF.

The V gene is TRBV3-1 (or the pseudogene TRBV3-2), the J gene TRBJ2-5; 7 nucleotides align to TRBD2. Germline lookup yields CDR1 LGHDT and CDR2 YNNKEL (reference sequence). J was trimmed by 5 bases and V by 3 bases; bases with no gene match: 6. The CDR3 has 14 residues. CDR3 protein: CASSHGGFAETQYF. CDR3 sequence (DNA): TGTGCCAGCAGCCACGGGGGGTTCGCCGAGACCCAGTACTTC.

The chain links TRBV19 to TRBJ1-5, with D hard to call. Trimming cost V 5 bases and J 7 bases, with 21 bases left between them. The CDR3 has 16 amino acids. The V gene's germline CDR1 is LNHDA and CDR2 SQIVND (reference sequence). CDR3 in DNA: TGTGCCAGTAGTCCCTCCCCGATAAGGGAGATGCAGCCCCAGCATTTT. Residues: CASSPSPIREMQPQHF.

The chain employs TRBV19 and TRBJ1-5; D unresolved. Germline CDR1 is LNHDA and CDR2 is SQIVND (reference sequence). The CDR3 is 14 residues long. V was shortened by 4 bases and J by 3 bases, with 10 bases between the two germline ends. The CDR3 DNA reads as TGTGCCAGTAGTACCCTCTATCCCAATCAGCCCCAGCATTTT. This codes for CASSTLYPNQPQHF.

This clone was picked up one time. The chain couples TRBV10-2 to TRBJ1-2; TRBD1 might be the D (5 bases). CDR1 is WSHSY, CDR2 SAAADI, per germline. Trimming removed 3 bases from V and 5 bases from J, with 16 bases in between. This CDR3 is 15 amino acids long. CDR3: CASSDGARVGYGYTF. The CDR3 nucleotides read TGCGCCAGCAGTGATGGTGCCAGGGTGGGGTATGGCTACACCTTC.

The V gene is TRBV5-6, the J gene TRBJ2-3; no definite D call. Trimming took off 6 bases at V and 5 bases at J, with 16 bases between the two ends. The CDR3 runs 14 residues. Germline assignment: CDR1 SGHDT and CDR2 YYEEEE. This chain's CDR3 is CASTVGGVGDTQYF. The CDR3, as DNA: TGTGCCAGCACGGTCGGCGGAGTTGGAGATACGCAGTATTTT.

The chain carries TRBV2 and TRBJ2-1, with a weak D call TRBD1 (5 bases). V lost 6 bases and J lost 2, with 11 bases in between. The CDR3 sequence is 14 residues long. CDR1 and CDR2 from the germline V gene are SNHLY and FYNNEI. DNA of the CDR3: TGTGCCAGCAGGCTATGGGGCGCCTACAATGAGCAGTTCTTC. Its translation: CASRLWGAYNEQFF.

The rearrangement uses TRBV3-1 (or the pseudogene TRBV3-2) and TRBJ2-1; no clear D gene. The CDR3 runs 16 residues. V was pared by 3 bases and J by 1 base, with 13 bases between. Germline V gene sequence: CDR1 LGHDT, CDR2 YNNKEL (reference sequence). The CDR3 is CASSHRPVLSYNEQFF. The DNA for the CDR3 is TGTGCCAGCAGCCACCGTCCGGTACTGTCCTACAATGAGCAGTTCTTC.

This clone was seen more than once but under ten times. The rearrangement joins TRBV7-9 to TRBJ1-2; the match to TRBD1 covers 7 bases. The CDR3 runs to 14 residues. The germline V gene encodes CDR1 SEHNR and CDR2 FQNEAQ (reference sequence). The junction had 3 bases not matched to a gene; V was cut back by 1 base and J by 4 bases. CDR3 protein: CASSLEQGFYGYTF. The CDR3 DNA follows: TGTGCCAGCAGCTTAGAACAGGGGTTCTATGGCTACACCTTC.

The rearrangement joins TRBV29-1 to TRBJ1-2, with TRBD1 matching 9 bases. The CDR3 runs 13 residues. Germline values: CDR1 SQVTM, CDR2 ANQGSEA. J was trimmed by 7 bases and V by 7 bases; bases with no gene match: 10. CDR3 DNA sequence: TGCAGCGCAAAAGCCGGGACAGGGTTTGGCTACACCTTC. This sequence encodes CSAKAGTGFGYTF.

The genes are TRBV12-5 and TRBJ2-3; 8 nucleotides align to TRBD1. CDR3 length: 15 amino acids. Germline V gene sequence: CDR1 LGHNT, CDR2 FRNRAP. J lost 2 bases, V lost 5 bases, and 6 bases had no gene match. For the CDR3, the DNA is TGTGCTAGTGGTCCAGGACAGGGCTACACAGATACGCAGTATTTT. It encodes CASGPGQGYTDTQYF.

This rearrangement joins TRBV19 to TRBJ2-3; 7 nucleotides match TRBD2. The CDR3 consists of 19 residues. The V gene's germline CDR1 is LNHDA and CDR2 SQIVND (reference sequence). V lost 10 bases, J lost 2 bases, and 24 bases stayed unmatched. CDR3 sequence reads: CATSRGVTSLGPLTDTQYF. CDR3 DNA sequence: TGTGCCACGTCGAGAGGGGTGACTAGCCTAGGGCCACTCACAGATACGCAGTATTTT.

The chain couples TRBV3-1 (or the pseudogene TRBV3-2) to TRBJ2-2; D is possibly TRBD2 (6 bases). V lost 8 bases, J lost 6 bases, and 13 bases lay in between. The CDR3 length is 13 residues. Per the germline V gene, CDR1 is LGHDT and CDR2 is YNNKEL (reference sequence). CDR3 DNA: TGTGCCAGCTCCGAGGGACTTCCCGGGGAGCTGTTTTTT. Translating gives CASSEGLPGELFF.

The chain couples TRBV19 to TRBJ2-2; 8 bases line up with TRBD2. Germline CDR1 and CDR2: LNHDA and SQIVND (reference sequence). J lost 3 bases, V lost 9 bases, and 9 bases had no gene match. This CDR3 region has 15 residues. The CDR3: CASPFGGADTGELFF. The CDR3 nucleotides are TGTGCCAGCCCCTTCGGGGGGGCGGACACCGGGGAGCTGTTTTTT.

This clone was seen only once. The chain combines TRBV27 with TRBJ2-7, with 7 bases that match TRBD2. V was clipped by 2 bases and J by 2 bases; unmatched bases: 0. The CDR3 has 13 amino acids. The germline V gene has CDR1 MNHEY and CDR2 SMNVEV (reference sequence). In DNA form, the CDR3 reads TGTGCCAGCAGTTTACGGGGGGCCTACGAGCAGTACTTC. Its protein product is CASSLRGAYEQYF.

This chain uses TRBV5-5 with TRBJ2-1; perhaps TRBD2 as D (7 bases). Looked up from germline, CDR1 is SGHKS and CDR2 is YYEKEE (reference sequence). The CDR3 runs to 17 residues. The germline V and J ends were trimmed by 2 bases and 0 bases, with 15 bases remaining between them. The CDR3 region has the DNA TGTGCCAGCAGCTTAGTCGGGGGGCAGAGCTCCTACAATGAGCAGTTCTTC. It is translated as CASSLVGGQSSYNEQFF.

This chain joins TRBV5-5 and TRBJ2-1; the D gene is possibly TRBD2 (7 bases). Per the germline V gene, CDR1 is SGHKS and CDR2 is YYEKEE (reference sequence). Trimming pared 0 bases from V and 6 bases from J, leaving 16 bases between. This CDR3 spans 16 amino acids. The DNA of the CDR3 is TGTGCCAGCAGCTTGGCCAAGGGGGGGCCCCCCAATGAGCAGTTCTTC. This encodes CASSLAKGGPPNEQFF.

The rearrangement joins TRBV6-4 to TRBJ2-1; 8 bases match TRBD2. CDR1 and CDR2 from the germline V gene are MRHNA and SNTAGT. CDR3 length equals 15 residues. J was trimmed by 7 bases and V by 1 base; bases with no gene match: 6. CDR3 residues: CASSDLSGGPNEQFF. CDR3 DNA: TGTGCCAGCAGTGACTTATCGGGAGGGCCAAATGAGCAGTTCTTC.

This rearrangement joins TRBV14 to TRBJ1-1; tentatively, D is TRBD1 (6 bases). Trimming cost V 4 bases and J 0 bases, with 15 bases left between them. CDR1 is SGHDN, CDR2 FVKESK, per germline. The CDR3 is 16 residues long. CDR3 coding DNA: TGTGCCAGCAGCCGAGCCGGGACATTGTTGAACACTGAAGCTTTCTTT. It specifies CASSRAGTLLNTEAFF.

This chain joins TRBV5-1 and TRBJ1-6; TRBD1 aligns across 7 bases. The CDR3 has 14 residues. CDR1 is SGHRS and CDR2 is YFSETQ in the germline V gene. V lost 4 bases, J lost 7 bases, and 5 bases stayed unmatched. CDR3: CASSPGTENSPLHF. The CDR3 DNA is TGCGCCAGCAGCCCCGGGACAGAAAATTCACCCCTCCACTTT.

The chain uses TRBV7-3 and TRBJ1-5; 10 nucleotides agree with TRBD1. Germline V gene sequence: CDR1 SGHTA, CDR2 FQGTGA. This CDR3 spans 15 amino acids. The ends lost 5 bases at V and 2 bases at J; junction bases unmatched: 3. The DNA of the CDR3 is TGTGCCAGCAGCCAGACAGGGGGCGGCAATCAGCCCCAGCATTTT. This encodes CASSQTGGGNQPQHF.

The rearrangement uses TRBV5-6 and TRBJ2-3; 7 nucleotides agree with TRBD1. Germline CDR1 and CDR2: SGHDT and YYEEEE. V was pared by 4 bases and J by 6 bases, with 8 bases of the junction left unmatched. This CDR3 region has 14 residues. CDR3 coding DNA: TGTGCCAGCAGCCCACAGGGGTTTTTTGATACGCAGTATTTT. Protein: CASSPQGFFDTQYF.

In this sample, this clone turned up once. The chain joins TRBV2 to TRBJ2-2; 9 bases line up with TRBD1. Germline trimming cut 9 bases from V and 4 bases from J; bases unmatched to any gene: 6. The germline V gene encodes CDR1 SNHLY and CDR2 FYNNEI. The CDR3 has 14 amino acids. The chain's CDR3 is CARGTGLRTGELFF. CDR3 DNA sequence: TGTGCCAGAGGGACAGGGTTGCGCACCGGGGAGCTGTTTTTT. Full variable domain (rest looked up from reference TRBV2 and TRBJ2-2): EPEVTQTPSHQVTQMGQEVILRCVPISNHLYFYWYRQILGQKVEFLVSFYNNEISEKSEIFDDQFSVERPDGSNFTLKIRSTKLEDSAMYFCARGTGLRTGELFFGEGSRLTVL.

The genes are TRBV19 and TRBJ1-5; the match to TRBD1 covers 10 bases. Germline-derived CDR1 and CDR2 are LNHDA and SQIVND (reference sequence). With V trimmed by 3 bases and J by 3 bases, 11 bases remained unmatched. The CDR3 runs to 18 residues. CDR3 protein: CASSIRMRGQGVNQPQHF. The CDR3 DNA reads as TGTGCCAGTAGTATTCGCATGAGAGGACAGGGGGTCAATCAGCCCCAGCATTTT.

The chain links TRBV10-3 to TRBJ1-1, with TRBD1 as a possible D gene (6 bases). Germline values: CDR1 ENHRY, CDR2 SYGVKD. V dropped 6 bases and J dropped 5 bases, with 16 bases sitting between them. The CDR3 is 14 amino acids. As DNA, the CDR3 is TGTGCCATCAGGTTGGACAGCCAAAGTACTGAAGCTTTCTTT. Its translation: CAIRLDSQSTEAFF.

CDR3 in amino acids: CASSLGDRAGGYTF. In DNA form, the CDR3 reads TGCGCCAGCAGCTTGGGGGACAGGGCAGGTGGCTACACCTTC. The chain employs TRBV5-1 and TRBJ1-2, with TRBD1 identical over 9 bases. The CDR3 length is 14 residues. The germline V gene has CDR1 SGHRS and CDR2 YFSETQ. V shed 0 bases, J shed 7 bases, and the junction held 4 bases outside the gene matches.

V and J are TRBV3-1 (or the pseudogene TRBV3-2) and TRBJ2-7; D not certain. The germline CDR1 and CDR2 sequences are LGHDT and YNNKEL (reference sequence). V lost 1 base and J lost 8, with 12 bases in between. The CDR3 extends over 13 amino acids. The CDR3 DNA reads as TGTGCCAGCAGCCAAGTTTCAGGCGTGAAGCAGTACTTC. Its protein product is CASSQVSGVKQYF.

The V and J genes are TRBV7-6 and TRBJ1-6; TRBD1 might be the D (5 bases). V lost 4 bases and J 7 bases, leaving 14 bases between the germline ends. Germline CDR1 SGHVS, CDR2 FNYEAQ. The CDR3 totals 15 residues. DNA of the CDR3: TGTGCCAGCAGCTACCTGGGGACTGAGAATTCACCCCTCCACTTT. Translation: CASSYLGTENSPLHF.

V is TRBV15 and J is TRBJ2-5, with TRBD2 identical over 7 bases. The V and J ends lost 1 base and 2 bases, in that order; junction bases with no gene match: 1. The CDR3 totals 14 residues. Looked up from germline, CDR1 is LNHNV and CDR2 is YYDKDF (reference sequence). DNA for the CDR3: TGTGCCACCAGCAGAGGGGGGGGTCAAGAGACCCAGTACTTC. Its protein is CATSRGGGQETQYF.